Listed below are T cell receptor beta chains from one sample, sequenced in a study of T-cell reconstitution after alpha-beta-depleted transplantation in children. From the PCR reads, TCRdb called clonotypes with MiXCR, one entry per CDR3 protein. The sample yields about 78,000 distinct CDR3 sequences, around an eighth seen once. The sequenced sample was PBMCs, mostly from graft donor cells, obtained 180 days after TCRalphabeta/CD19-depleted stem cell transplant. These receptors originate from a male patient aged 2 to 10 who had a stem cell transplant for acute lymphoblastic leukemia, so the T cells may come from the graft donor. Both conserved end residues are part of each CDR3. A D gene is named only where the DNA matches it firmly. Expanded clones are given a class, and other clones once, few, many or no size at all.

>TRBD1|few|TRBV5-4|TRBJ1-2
TGTGCCAGCAGCCAGCGGGACAGGGAGAACTATGGCTACACCTTC
CASSQRDRENYGYTF
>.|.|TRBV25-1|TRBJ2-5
TGTGCCAGCAGTCCCCTCGGTAACCAAGAGACCCAGTACTTC
CASSPLGNQETQYF
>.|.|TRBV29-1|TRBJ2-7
TGCAGCGGGGACTCCGGATACGAGCAGTACTTC
CSGDSGYEQYF
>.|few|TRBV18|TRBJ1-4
TGTGCCAGCTCACCGAAGAAGGGCGCTAATGAAAAACTGTTTTTT
CASSPKKGANEKLFF
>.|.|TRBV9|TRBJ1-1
TGTGCCAGCAGCGTAGCCGAAGTTGGAGCTTTCTTT
CASSVAEVGAFF
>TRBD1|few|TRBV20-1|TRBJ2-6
TGCAGTGCTACCGGGACAGGGATCTTTACTGGGGCCAACGTCCTGACTTTC
CSATGTGIFTGANVLTF
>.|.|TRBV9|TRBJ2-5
TGTGCCAGCAGCGCTACCGCCGGAAAAGAGACCCAGTACTTC
CASSATAGKETQYF
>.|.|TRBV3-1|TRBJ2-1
TGTGCCAGCAGTCCGGGGGCAGTATACAATGAGCAGTTCTTC
CASSPGAVYNEQFF
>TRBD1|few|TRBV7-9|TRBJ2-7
TGTGCCAGCACCGGGACAGGGAGAACCTACGAGCAGTACTTC
CASTGTGRTYEQYF
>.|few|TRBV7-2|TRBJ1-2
TGTGCCAGCAGCTCACGTGGACTCAGCTCCGCTAACTATGGCTACACCTTC
CASSSRGLSSANYGYTF
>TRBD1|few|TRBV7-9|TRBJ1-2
TGTGCCAGCAGCTTAGCCACCTCACAGGGGGCGCAAGGCTACACCTTC
CASSLATSQGAQGYTF
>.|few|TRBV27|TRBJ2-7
TGTGCCAGCAGCTTGAGAGGGGCCCACTCCTACGAGCAGTACTTC
CASSLRGAHSYEQYF
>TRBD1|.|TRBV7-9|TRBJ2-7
TGTGCCAGCAGCCCACAGGGGCCCGAGGGAGAGCAGTACTTC
CASSPQGPEGEQYF
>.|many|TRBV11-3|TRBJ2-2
TGTGCCAGCAGCTTGGAGGGGGCCGGGGAGCTGTTTTTT
CASSLEGAGELFF
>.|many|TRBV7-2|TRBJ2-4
TGTGCCAGCAGCGTCCGACTACTCTCCAAAAACATTCAGTACTTC
CASSVRLLSKNIQYF
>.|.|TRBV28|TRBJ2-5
TGTGCCAGCGTATCAGGCAGGGAAGAGACCCAGTACTTC
CASVSGREETQYF
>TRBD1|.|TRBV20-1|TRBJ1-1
TGCAGCGACAGGGGTTATGGAGCTTTCTTT
CSDRGYGAFF
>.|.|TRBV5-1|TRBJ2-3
TGCGCCAGCAGCTTGGGGGGCGGCACTAGCACAGATACGCAGTATTTT
CASSLGGGTSTDTQYF
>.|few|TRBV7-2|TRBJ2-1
TGTGCCAGCACCAAAGGTAGCTCCTACAATGAGCAGTTCTTC
CASTKGSSYNEQFF
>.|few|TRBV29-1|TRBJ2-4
TGCAGCGTTGATGGTGCCTCGCATCAGTACTTC
CSVDGASHQYF
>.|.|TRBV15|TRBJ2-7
TGTGCCACCAGCAGGGCCCCAGAGGACGGCGAGCAGTACTTC
CATSRAPEDGEQYF
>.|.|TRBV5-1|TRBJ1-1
TGCGCCAGCAGCTACTCGTCCAGGGGAGCTTTCTTT
CASSYSSRGAFF
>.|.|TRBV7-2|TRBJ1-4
TGTGCCAGCAGCTTATACCGACCTAGTAAATGGGGGGAAAAACTGTTTTTT
CASSLYRPSKWGEKLFF
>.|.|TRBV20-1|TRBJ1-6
TGCAGTGCTAGAGATTATGGGTCGCCTCCCCTCCACTTT
CSARDYGSPPLHF
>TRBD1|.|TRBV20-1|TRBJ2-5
TGCAGTGCTAGAGATAGGGACAGGGGGCAGGAGACCCAGTACTTC
CSARDRDRGQETQYF
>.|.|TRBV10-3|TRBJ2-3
TGTGCCATCGGAGGACAGACCTCTAGCACAGATACGCAGTATTTT
CAIGGQTSSTDTQYF
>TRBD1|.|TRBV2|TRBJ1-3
TGTGCCAGCTGGGGAGGACAGGCAGCTCCCCCATTCTCTGGAAACACCATATATTTT
CASWGGQAAPPFSGNTIYF
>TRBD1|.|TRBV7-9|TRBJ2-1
TGTGCCAGCATCTCAAGGGGGCGGGTTTGGAATGAGCAGTTCTTC
CASISRGRVWNEQFF
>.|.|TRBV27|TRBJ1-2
TGTGCCAGCAGTTTCGTTAATGGCTATGGCTACACCTTC
CASSFVNGYGYTF
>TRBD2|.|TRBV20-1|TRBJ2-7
TGCAGTGCACCGTGGGCGGGAGGGCCCTACGAGCAGTACTTC
CSAPWAGGPYEQYF
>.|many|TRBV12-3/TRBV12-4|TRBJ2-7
TGTGCCAGCAGTTTCGCCCGCTACGAGCAGTACTTC
CASSFARYEQYF
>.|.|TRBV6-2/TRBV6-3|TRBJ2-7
TGTGCCAGCAGTCTAACAGGACCGTTCTCCTACGAGCAGTACTTC
CASSLTGPFSYEQYF
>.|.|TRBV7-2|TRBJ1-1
TGTGCCAGCAGCCTGACCACTGAAGCTTTCTTT
CASSLTTEAFF
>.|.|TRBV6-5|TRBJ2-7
TGTGCCAGCAGTTATGCCGGGAAGATCGACGAGCAGTACTTC
CASSYAGKIDEQYF
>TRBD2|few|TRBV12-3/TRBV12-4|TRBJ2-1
TGTGCCAGCTTCCGGCGACTAGCGGGAGACAATGAGCAGTTCTTC
CASFRRLAGDNEQFF
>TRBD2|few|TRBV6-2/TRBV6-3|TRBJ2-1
TGTGCCAGCAGTTATACAGCGGGAGGGTACAATGAGCAGTTCTTC
CASSYTAGGYNEQFF
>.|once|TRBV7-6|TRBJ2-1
TGTGCCAGCAGCTTAGTCGTGGATAGCTCCTACAATGAGCAGTTCTTC
CASSLVVDSSYNEQFF
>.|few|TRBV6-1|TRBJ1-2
TGTGCCAGCAGCCCTATTCGACGGGACTATGGCTACACCTTC
CASSPIRRDYGYTF
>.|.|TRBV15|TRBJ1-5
TGTGCCACCAGCAGAGGGTGGGTTCAGCCCCAGCATTTT
CATSRGWVQPQHF
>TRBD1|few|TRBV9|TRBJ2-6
TGTGCCAGCAGCGTCACAGGGGGCGCGACCAACGTCCTGACTTTC
CASSVTGGATNVLTF
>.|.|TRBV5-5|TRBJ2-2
TGTGCCAGCAGCCGCAGCGTCACCGGGGAGCTGTTTTTT
CASSRSVTGELFF
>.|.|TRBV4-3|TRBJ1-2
TGCGCCAGCAGCCAAGAAACCGGGATCACGAGGGCGGGCTACACCTTC
CASSQETGITRAGYTF
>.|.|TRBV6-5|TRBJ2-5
TGTGCCAGCAGCCCCGCAGGTGGGACCCAGTACTTC
CASSPAGGTQYF
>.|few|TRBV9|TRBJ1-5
TGTGCCAGCAGCCATGACCCGCGAGATCAGCCCCAGCATTTT
CASSHDPRDQPQHF
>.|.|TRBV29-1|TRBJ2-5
TGCTGCGTGCGGGACCGGGCGACCCAGTACTTC
CCVRDRATQYF
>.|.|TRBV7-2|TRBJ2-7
TGTGCCAGCAGCTTTTCCGGGGCCAAGAACTACGAGCAGTACTTC
CASSFSGAKNYEQYF
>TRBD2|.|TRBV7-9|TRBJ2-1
TGTGCCAGCAGCCGACCAGCGGGAGGGGGACGGGAGCAGTTCTTC
CASSRPAGGGREQFF
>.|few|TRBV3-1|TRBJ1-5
TGTGCCAGCAGCCGGGGGACTCCCAGCAATCAGCCCCAGCATTTT
CASSRGTPSNQPQHF
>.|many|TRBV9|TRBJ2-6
TGTGCCAGCAGCGTACCCCTTGGCTCTGGGGCCAACGTCCTGACTTTC
CASSVPLGSGANVLTF
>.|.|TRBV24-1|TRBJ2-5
TGTGCCACCAGTGACCCACGGCGGGCCCAAGAGACCCAGTACTTC
CATSDPRRAQETQYF
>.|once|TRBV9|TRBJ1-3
TGTGCCAGCAGTCTCGCAGGCTCTGGAAACACCATATATTTT
CASSLAGSGNTIYF
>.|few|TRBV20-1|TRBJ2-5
TGCAGTGCCCGGAGTAAACGAGGCAGGGGAGAAGAGACCCAGTACTTC
CSARSKRGRGEETQYF
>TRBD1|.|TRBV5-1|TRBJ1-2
TGCGCCAGCAGCTTGGCCGGGTACGGGACAGGCCACTATGGCTACACCTTC
CASSLAGYGTGHYGYTF
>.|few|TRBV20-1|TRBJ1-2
TGCAGTGCTAGAGCCGCGGGACTCCCGAAGTATGGCTACACCTTC
CSARAAGLPKYGYTF
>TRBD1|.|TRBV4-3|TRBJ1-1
TGCGCCAGCAGCCAAGTACAGGGGGCCCGAAAGAACACTGAAGCTTTCTTT
CASSQVQGARKNTEAFF
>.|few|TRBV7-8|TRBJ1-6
TGTGCCAGCAGCCCCGATGGGGGGGCTTATTCACCCCTCCACTTT
CASSPDGGAYSPLHF
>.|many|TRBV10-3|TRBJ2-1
TGTGCCATCACTGCCCAGAATCGGCTTGAGCAGTTCTTC
CAITAQNRLEQFF
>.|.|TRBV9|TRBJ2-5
TGTGCCAGCAGCGTAGCCCTTGAGAGGGGCCAAGAGACCCAGTACTTC
CASSVALERGQETQYF
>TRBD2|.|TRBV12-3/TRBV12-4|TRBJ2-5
TGTGCCAGCAGTATACGGACTAGGGGCTCGAAGACCCAGTACTTC
CASSIRTRGSKTQYF
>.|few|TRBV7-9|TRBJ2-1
TGTGCCAGCAGCCAAGACGGGAGCTATGAGCAGTTCTTC
CASSQDGSYEQFF